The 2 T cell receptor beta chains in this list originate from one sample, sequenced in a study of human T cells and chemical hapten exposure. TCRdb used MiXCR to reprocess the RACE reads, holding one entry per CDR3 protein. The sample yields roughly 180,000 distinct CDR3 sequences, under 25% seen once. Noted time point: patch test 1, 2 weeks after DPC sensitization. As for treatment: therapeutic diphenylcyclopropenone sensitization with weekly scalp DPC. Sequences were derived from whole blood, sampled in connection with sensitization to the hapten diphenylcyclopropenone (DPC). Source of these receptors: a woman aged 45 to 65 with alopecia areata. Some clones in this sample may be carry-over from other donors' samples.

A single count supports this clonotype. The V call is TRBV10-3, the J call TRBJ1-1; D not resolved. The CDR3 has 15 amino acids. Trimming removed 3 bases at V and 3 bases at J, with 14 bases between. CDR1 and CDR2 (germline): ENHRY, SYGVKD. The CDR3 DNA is TGTGCCATCAGTGAAAGAAAGGATCCCTACACTGAAGCTTTCTTT. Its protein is CAISERKDPYTEAFF.

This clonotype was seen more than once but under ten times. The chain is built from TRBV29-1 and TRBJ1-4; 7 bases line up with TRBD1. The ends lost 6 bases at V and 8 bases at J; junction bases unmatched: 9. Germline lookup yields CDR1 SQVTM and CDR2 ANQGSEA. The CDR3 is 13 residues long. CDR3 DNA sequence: TGCAGCGTGGCAGGGGGTCAGGGGGAAAAACTGTTTTTT. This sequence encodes CSVAGGQGEKLFF.